This passage covers 7 T cell receptor beta chains from one sample sequenced in a study of T-cell memory formation after mild COVID-19. TCRdb used MiXCR to reprocess the 5' RACE reads, holding one entry per CDR3 protein. The sample yields about 470,000 distinct CDR3 sequences, roughly 25% seen once. Sequencing used PBMCs or a T cell subset sorted from them (not recorded which). The source is an adult woman who had mild COVID-19 (a few samples of this study predate the infection). Cell type and time point are not known.

This clonotype appeared a few times. The V gene is TRBV7-2, the J gene TRBJ2-5; D ambiguous. CDR3 length equals 12 residues. Trimming left V 7 bases short and J 6 bases short, with 12 bases between. Germline assignment: CDR1 SGHTA and CDR2 FQGNSA. The CDR3: CASTLPGQTQYF. DNA of the CDR3: TGTGCCAGCACCCTCCCCGGGCAGACCCAGTACTTC.

The chain uses TRBV6-4 and TRBJ2-7, with 9 bases fitting TRBD2. This CDR3 has 14 amino acids. V dropped 5 bases and J dropped 7; count of bases not matched to a gene: 9. Per germline, CDR1 MRHNA and CDR2 SNTAGT. Here the CDR3 reads CASSPGTSSLEQYF. In DNA form, the CDR3 reads TGTGCCAGCAGTCCCGGGACTAGCAGCTTGGAGCAGTACTTC.

This rearrangement joins TRBV20-1 to TRBJ1-3; 11 positions match TRBD1. V shed 5 bases and J 4 bases; nucleotides not matched to a gene: 16. Per germline, CDR1 DFQATT and CDR2 SNEGSKA (reference sequence). The CDR3 length is 18 residues. CDR3 loop: CSAAAGQGASVGGNTIYF. Here the CDR3 DNA reads TGCAGTGCTGCCGCCGGACAGGGGGCCTCGGTTGGCGGAAACACCATATATTTT.

This rearrangement joins TRBV24-1 to TRBJ2-1, with D unresolved. CDR3 length: 16 residues. CDR1 and CDR2 (germline): KGHDR, SFDVKD. The V end lost 3 bases, the J end lost 0 bases, and 11 bases lay between the germline ends. The CDR3 loop is CATSDPDRSSYNEQFF. The CDR3 bases are TGTGCCACCAGTGATCCAGACCGCAGCTCCTACAATGAGCAGTTCTTC.

This clonotype was detected many times. This rearrangement joins TRBV12-3 or TRBV12-4 to TRBJ2-3; the D gene is possibly TRBD1 (6 bases). Trimming shortened V by 1 base and J by 7 bases, and 6 bases separated the two germline ends. The CDR3 totals 12 residues. The CDR3 is CASSLGGHTQYF. The DNA of the CDR3 is TGTGCCAGCAGTTTAGGGGGGCATACGCAGTATTTT.

The chain has TRBV29-1 and TRBJ1-2; TRBD1 matches at 10 bases. The CDR3 totals 16 residues. The V gene's germline CDR1 is SQVTM and CDR2 ANQGSEA. J was trimmed by 8 bases and V by 3 bases; bases with no gene match: 15. The CDR3 DNA sequence: TGCAGCGTTGATACGGGTAGACAGGGGGCTTTGAGGGGCTACACCTTC. It specifies CSVDTGRQGALRGYTF.

This clonotype was counted between two and nine times. The CDR3 protein is CAWSSGQGALGANVLTF. The CDR3 coding sequence is TGTGCCTGGAGTTCGGGACAGGGGGCGCTCGGGGCCAACGTCCTGACTTTC. The rearrangement joins TRBV30 to TRBJ2-6; 12 positions agree with TRBD1. Germline CDR1 reads GTSNPN; CDR2 reads SVGIG (reference sequence). This CDR3 comprises 17 residues. Trimming cost V 2 bases and J 4 bases; bases outside gene matches: 6.